The following is a TCR beta chain sequence with its context. What it binds is unknown. The data stem from a study of T-cell reconstitution after alpha-beta-depleted transplantation in children. This CDR3 has 15 amino acids. V lost 1 base and J lost 3, with 12 bases in between. Germline CDR1 reads SGHTA; CDR2 reads FQGNSA. Study-wide results and limits: T-cell counts and diversity were attributed mostly to newly produced T cells one year after transplant. Recipient T cells and thymic progenitors that survived were the source of the high TCRbeta diversity seen at day 60 in some patients. About two months after transplant, alpha-beta T cells reportedly came from several hundred expanded graft clones.

TCRbeta library preparation incorporated unique molecular identifiers. Each CDR3 protein is one row after TCRdb ran MiXCR on the PCR reads. The sample lists under 750,000 distinct CDR3 sequences, roughly 24% occurring once. The rearrangement links TRBV7-2 to TRBJ2-5, with D possibly matching TRBD2 (6 bases). The sequenced sample was PBMCs, mostly from graft donor cells, obtained 360 days after TCRalphabeta/CD19-depleted stem cell transplant. The clonotype comes from a boy under two years old who had a stem cell transplant for acute myeloid leukemia, so the T cells may come from the graft donor. Here the CDR3 reads CASSLGGTAEETQYF. For the CDR3, the DNA is TGTGCCAGCAGCTTAGGGGGGACTGCTGAAGAGACCCAGTACTTC. The full variable domain, rest sourced from reference TRBV7-2 and TRBJ2-5, is GAGVSQSPSNKVTEKGKDVELRCDPISGHTALYWYRQSLGQGLEFLIYFQGNSAPDKSGLPSDRFSAERTGGSVSTLTIQRTQQEDSAVYLCASSLGGTAEETQYFGPGTRLLVL.